This T cell receptor beta chain was captured in a study of CD8 T cells in Susac syndrome. Controls were healthy donors (matched for age and sex). RNA in amounts of roughly 0.45 to 1 ug was reverse transcribed with random hexamers. TCRdb analysed the immunoSEQ multiplex PCR reads with MiXCR anew, one entry per CDR3 protein. Among some 120,000 distinct CDR3 sequences, roughly 90% were seen once, and the ten largest hold approximately 0.12%. Germline V gene data show CDR1 as SQVTM and CDR2 as ANQGSEA. Trimming removed 6 bases from V and 5 bases from J; junction bases left unmatched: 4. CDR3 length: 13 residues.

The receptor's source is a human donor in good health. The genes are TRBV29-1 and TRBJ2-7; 13 nucleotides agree with TRBD2. The material sequenced was CD8+ T cells from PBMCs. The CDR3 loop is CSVTSGGVNEQYF. CDR3 coding DNA: TGCAGCGTAACTAGCGGGGGGGTCAACGAGCAGTACTTC.